The 25 T cell receptor beta chains below come from one sample, sequenced in a study of blood T cells in healthy people across ages. PCR was performed a second time for roughly 7 to 12 cycles using a sample-barcoded 5' primer and a J-beta primer mix. TCRdb reprocessed the 5' RACE reads with MiXCR, giving one entry per CDR3 protein. This table has 650,000 to 1,000,000 distinct CDR3 sequences, roughly 35% appearing once. Source material: blood. The source is a man younger than 35 in good health.

The V call is TRBV4-3, the J call TRBJ1-2; D is unclear. V was clipped by 0 bases and J by 5 bases, with 10 bases between them. Germline CDR1 LGHNA, CDR2 YSLEER. The CDR3 runs 14 residues. This CDR3 reads CASSQDSWEYGYTF. The CDR3 bases are TGCGCCAGCAGCCAAGATAGTTGGGAGTATGGCTACACCTTC.

On this clonotype: Sequence at one end of the junction differs from germline and may be a read error. This CDR3 is CSTREMGTYSNQPQHF. The CDR3, as DNA: TGCAGTACTAGAGAGATGGGCACCTATAGCAATCAGCCCCAGCATTTT. The rearrangement uses TRBV20-1 and TRBJ1-5, with D hard to call. Germline-derived CDR1 and CDR2 are DFQATT and SNEGSKA (reference sequence). The CDR3 is 16 residues long.

This clonotype was picked up a small number of times. V is TRBV20-1 and J is TRBJ1-4, with D possibly matching TRBD1 (5 bases). Germline lookup yields CDR1 DFQATT and CDR2 SNEGSKA (reference sequence). There are 13 residues in the CDR3. The V and J ends lost 6 bases and 8 bases respectively, with 16 bases between them. The CDR3 loop is CSAKNTGGEKLFF. In nucleotides, the CDR3 is TGCAGTGCCAAAAACACGGGGGGGGAAAAACTGTTTTTT.

This clonotype was detected a few times. This rearrangement joins TRBV12-3 or TRBV12-4 to TRBJ2-7; TRBD1 matches at 9 bases. Trimming took 5 bases from V and 4 from J; bases not matched to a gene: 3. The CDR3 sequence is 13 residues long. For the CDR3, the DNA is TGTGCCAGCAGTCGACAGGGGGGGTACGAGCAGTACTTC. This sequence encodes CASSRQGGYEQYF.

The chain links TRBV12-3 or TRBV12-4 to TRBJ2-1; 14 bases agree with TRBD2. The CDR3 loop spans 14 amino acids. Losses at the gene ends were 6 bases for V and 12 bases for J; bases not matched to a gene: 7. DNA of the CDR3: TGTGCCAGCAGCCCAGGGACTAGCGGGAGCGGGCAGTTCTTC. As protein: CASSPGTSGSGQFF.

This chain connects TRBV4-2 to TRBJ1-1, with D maybe TRBD1 (5 bases). The CDR3 sequence is 14 residues long. Deletions cut 1 base from V and 10 bases from J, with 16 bases between. Germline V gene data show CDR1 as LGHNA and CDR2 as YNFKEQ. For the CDR3, the DNA is TGTGCCAGCAGCCAAGGGCTACGGGGGGTTGGAGCTTTCTTT. Residues: CASSQGLRGVGAFF.

This clonotype was counted only a few times. The rearrangement uses TRBV6-2 or TRBV6-3 and TRBJ2-3; 14 bases line up with TRBD2. Unmatched junction bases numbered 9, after V lost 2 bases and J lost 2 bases. This CDR3 region has 19 residues. CDR1 MNHEY and CDR2 SVGEGT come from the germline V gene. CDR3 protein: CASSYTPGLAGVFTDTQYF. The CDR3 region has the DNA TGTGCCAGCAGTTACACCCCGGGACTAGCGGGGGTTTTCACAGATACGCAGTATTTT.

A few counts support this clonotype. V is TRBV6-2 or TRBV6-3 and J is TRBJ2-1; D is perhaps TRBD1 (6 bases). Trimming cost V 3 bases and J 7 bases, with 13 bases left between them. The CDR3 is 14 amino acids. Germline V lookup: CDR1 MNHEY, CDR2 SVGEGT. Written as DNA, the CDR3 is TGTGCCAGCAGTTATGCACAGGGAGAAAATGAGCAGTTCTTC. Its protein product is CASSYAQGENEQFF.

A few counts support this clonotype. The chain carries TRBV12-3 or TRBV12-4 and TRBJ1-6; no clear D. This CDR3 comprises 15 residues. V was shortened by 0 bases and J by 10 bases, with 13 bases between the two germline ends. In nucleotides, the CDR3 is TGTGCCAGCAGTTTAGCAGGGTTTGGAGGCTCACCCCTCCACTTT. It specifies CASSLAGFGGSPLHF.

The J gene is TRBJ2-7, the V gene TRBV16, with no clear D. Trimming removed 0 bases from V and 5 bases from J, with 2 bases in between. The CDR3 is made up of 11 amino acids. Germline lookup yields CDR1 KGHSY and CDR2 FQNENV. The CDR3 spells CASSQSDEQYF. CDR3 nucleotide sequence: TGTGCCAGCAGCCAATCGGACGAGCAGTACTTC.

This clonotype was counted between two and nine times. The chain has TRBV4-3 and TRBJ1-4; tentative D call: TRBD1 (5 bases). Looked up from germline, CDR1 is LGHNA and CDR2 is YSLEER. V gave up 0 bases and J gave up 4 bases, with 12 bases separating them. CDR3 size: 16 residues. The CDR3 spells CASSQERGSFNEKLFF. CDR3 nucleotides: TGCGCCAGCAGCCAAGAAAGGGGTAGCTTTAATGAAAAACTGTTTTTT.

This clonotype was seen a handful of times. J is TRBJ1-6 and V is TRBV4-3; 9 bases are a match to TRBD1. The CDR3 contains 17 residues. Germline V lookup: CDR1 LGHNA, CDR2 YSLEER. After removal of 1 base from V and 7 bases from J, the junction contained 8 bases not matched to a gene. The CDR3 DNA sequence: TGCGCCAGCAGCCAAGCAACAGGGGGCGCAAAGAATTCACCCCTCCACTTT. It translates to CASSQATGGAKNSPLHF.

V usage is TRBV20-1 and J usage is TRBJ2-1; D not certain. The J call could be wrong; TRBJ2-7 is a better fit for the DNA end. This CDR3 region has 11 residues. Germline assignment: CDR1 DFQATT and CDR2 SNEGSKA (reference sequence). This CDR3 reads CSATHDNEQYF. CDR3 sequence (DNA): TGCAGTGCAACCCATGATAATGAGCAGTACTTC.

The rearrangement joins TRBV20-1 to TRBJ1-1, with 7 bases identical to TRBD1. The CDR3 runs to 11 residues. Germline V gene data show CDR1 as DFQATT and CDR2 as SNEGSKA (reference sequence). The CDR3 DNA is TGCAGCCTCAGGGGGTACACTGAAGCTTTCTTT. The encoded protein is CSLRGYTEAFF.

The rearrangement uses TRBV19 and TRBJ2-1; D gene ambiguous. The CDR3 runs 13 residues. Trimming shortened V by 7 bases and J by 2 bases, and 9 bases separated the two germline ends. Looked up from germline, CDR1 is LNHDA and CDR2 is SQIVND (reference sequence). The DNA for the CDR3 is TGTGCCAGTACCGTACCCCCCTACAATGAGCAGTTCTTC. Amino acids: CASTVPPYNEQFF.

The gene calls are TRBV7-2 and TRBJ2-7; tentative D call: TRBD1 (5 bases). Per germline, CDR1 SGHTA and CDR2 FQGNSA. V was pared by 2 bases and J by 5 bases, with 7 bases between. The CDR3 runs 12 residues. This CDR3 reads CASSLLDNEQYF. The CDR3 coding sequence is TGTGCCAGCAGCTTACTGGACAACGAGCAGTACTTC.

At least ten counts were recorded for this clonotype. The chain couples TRBV3-1 to TRBJ2-1, with D maybe TRBD2 (6 bases). Trimming cost V 0 bases and J 0 bases, with 12 bases left between them. Germline CDR1 LGHDT, CDR2 YNNKEL (reference sequence). The CDR3 consists of 17 residues. CDR3 sequence reads: CASSQDWDSGSYNEQFF. The DNA for the CDR3 is TGTGCCAGCAGCCAAGATTGGGACTCGGGCTCCTACAATGAGCAGTTCTTC.

The chain combines TRBV20-1 with TRBJ2-7; 12 nucleotides line up with TRBD1. This CDR3 spans 16 amino acids. Germline V lookup: CDR1 DFQATT, CDR2 SNEGSKA (reference sequence). Germline trimming cut 1 base from V and 7 bases from J; bases unmatched to any gene: 11. As DNA, the CDR3 is TGCAGTGCTAGAGTGTCGGGGGGACAGGGGGCGTCGGAGCAGTACTTC. It codes for CSARVSGGQGASEQYF.

On this clonotype: Germline and junction disagree at one end, which may indicate a read error. V usage is TRBV4-1 and J usage is TRBJ2-3, with D tentatively TRBD1 (5 bases). The CDR3 extends over 14 amino acids. Germline assignment: CDR1 MGHRA and CDR2 YSYEKL. The CDR3 DNA sequence: TGCGCCAGCAGCAGCCGGGTCCACACAGGTACGCAGTATTTT. This sequence encodes CASSSRVHTGTQYF.

This chain joins TRBV7-2 and TRBJ2-4; 9 bases match TRBD2. This CDR3 contains 19 residues. V was pared by 5 bases and J by 0 bases, with 14 bases of the junction left unmatched. Per germline, CDR1 SGHTA and CDR2 FQGNSA. In DNA form, the CDR3 reads TGTGCCAGCAGCCTTCGGACTAGCGCGGTCGGAGGAGCCAAAAACATTCAGTACTTC. It codes for CASSLRTSAVGGAKNIQYF.

CDR3 nucleotide sequence: TGCAGTGCTAGCCCGATAGGGACAGGGAACTATGGCTACACCTTC. It yields the protein CSASPIGTGNYGYTF. This chain joins TRBV20-1 and TRBJ1-2; 9 bases line up with TRBD1. Germline V gene sequence: CDR1 DFQATT, CDR2 SNEGSKA (reference sequence). Trimming took 3 bases from V and 2 from J; bases not matched to a gene: 7. The CDR3 consists of 15 residues.

The rearrangement links TRBV20-1 to TRBJ2-5; TRBD2 matches 8 bases. V was clipped by 2 bases and J by 2 bases; unmatched bases: 4. This CDR3 has 14 amino acids. CDR1 DFQATT and CDR2 SNEGSKA come from the germline V gene (reference sequence). CDR3 sequence: CSARPGGIQETQYF. The CDR3 DNA is TGCAGTGCTAGACCGGGGGGGATTCAAGAGACCCAGTACTTC.

The chain has TRBV6-2 or TRBV6-3 and TRBJ2-7, with D possibly being TRBD1 or TRBD2 (5 bases each). V shed 2 bases and J shed 1 base, with 15 bases lying between them. The germline V gene has CDR1 MNHEY and CDR2 SVGEGT. The CDR3 is 16 residues long. The CDR3 spells CASSYPTGTESYEQYF. CDR3 nucleotide sequence: TGTGCCAGCAGTTACCCCACCGGGACCGAATCCTACGAGCAGTACTTC.

The chain is built from TRBV5-1 and TRBJ2-2, with a tentative D call TRBD2 (5 bases). CDR3 length: 15 residues. V was cut by 1 base and J by 3 bases, with 10 bases left in between. In germline, CDR1 is SGHRS, CDR2 YFSETQ. CDR3 residues: CASSLSEGYTGELFF. CDR3 coding DNA: TGCGCCAGCAGCTTGAGCGAGGGTTACACCGGGGAGCTGTTTTTT.

Many counts were recorded for this clonotype. V gene TRBV20-1 combines with J gene TRBJ1-1; 9 bases are a match to TRBD1. CDR1 is DFQATT, CDR2 SNEGSKA, per germline (reference sequence). Trimming at V came to 5 bases and at J to 5 bases, leaving 12 bases not matched to a gene. This CDR3 is 15 amino acids long. DNA for the CDR3: TGCAGTGCTCCTAAACCGGGACAGGGTCGGACTGAAGCTTTCTTT. Translation: CSAPKPGQGRTEAFF.